This T cell receptor (beta chain) was recovered during a study of cytomegalovirus exposure and HLA in healthy donors. As regards this clone: The antigen is not known.

Overall study results and limits: In an earlier analysis, most TCR beta V segments were productive about 90% or about 30% of the time. Several top significant clusters appeared, in a later analysis, to be linked to common viral pathogens.

Amplification used 60 Vbeta primers and 13 Jbeta primers. Assay used: immunoSEQ multiplex PCR; TCRdb lists only in-frame clones, some missing. The repertoire table contains about 67,000 clones. This clonotype was obtained from a man aged 30 to 39 in good health and CMV-seropositive. The source material was PBMCs.

The CDR3 is CASSLLGRDTDTQYF. The CDR3 DNA is TGTGCCAGCAGCTTATTAGGCAGGGACACAGATACGCAGTATTTT. This rearrangement joins TRBV7-3 to TRBJ2-3, with D possibly matching TRBD1 (5 bases). Between the trimmed V and J ends, which lost 2 bases and 2 bases, there was a span of 11 bases. Per the germline V gene, CDR1 is SGHTA and CDR2 is FQGTGA. This CDR3 is built from 15 residues. The full variable domain, its missing parts supplied by reference TRBV7-3 and TRBJ2-3, is GAGVSQTPSNKVTEKGKYVELRCDPISGHTALYWYRQSLGQGPEFLIYFQGTGAADDSGLPNDRFFAVRPEGSVSTLKIQRTERGDSAVYLCASSLLGRDTDTQYFGPGTRLTVL.